This is a list of T cell receptor beta chains from one sample in a study of T cell responses to AZD1222 COVID-19 vaccine. Clones were read by immunoSEQ multiplex PCR, and TCRdb kept only the in-frame ones, dropping some. The sample has 150,000 or so clones, roughly nine tenths seen once. Sequencing was performed on peripheral blood, taken on day 0 of AZD1222 vaccination. The receptor source for this set is an adult in good health. The CDR3 runs from the conserved cysteine through the conserved F or W.

CDR3 length | V gene | CDR3 protein
14 | TRBV28 | CASSLWDRAYGYTF
13 | TRBV3-1/TRBV3-2 | CASSQAGGEGYTF
16 | TRBV4-3 | CASSQAAGTRPYEQYF
14 | TRBV4-3 | CASSHQGSDYGYTF
14 | TRBV5-5 | CASTFGGPSDLLFF
11 | TRBV7-2 | CASSGYNEQFF
13 | TRBV5-1 | CASSSPFGETQYF
12 | TRBV27 | CASSSGNQPQHF
16 | TRBV7-8 | CASSLNRARVNQPQHF
19 | TRBV21-1 | CASSKGRPSGLTPPGELFF
14 | TRBV11-3 | CASSLGGSLGEQFF
18 | TRBV9 | CASSPRPGGTTGTGELFF
17 | TRBV28 | CASSSAIPGQGFETQYF
16 | TRBV7-2 | CASSFIIWENPPEAFF
14 | TRBV6-5 | CASSYDRLNTEAFF
15 | TRBV5-1 | CASSLEGRANEKLFF
14 | TRBV19 | CASSIGEGSYGYTF
17 | TRBV18 | CASSPLGVGGTRYEQYF
13 | TRBV7-8 | CASSPGMNTEAFF
14 | TRBV5-1 | CASSLARIRREQFF
13 | TRBV19 | CASDSRGGQPQHF
20 | TRBV11-3 | CASSQTYRGPQRPLYNEQFF
13 | TRBV2 | CASSDSGTGSYTF
13 | TRBV9 | CASSVGLSNEQFF
13 | TRBV6-5 | CASSRNGDNEQFF
13 | TRBV11-2 | CASTPDTGNTIYF
14 | TRBV3-1/TRBV3-2 | CASIRADRGETQYF
17 | TRBV28 | CASTPMAGKISNQPQHF
16 | TRBV19 | CASSIGSGVGAGELFF
14 | TRBV7-8 | CASSGRDRGYGYTF